One sample yielded the 21 T cell receptor beta chains listed below, sequenced in a study of blood T cell repertoires in COVID-19. The table came from immunoSEQ multiplex PCR; TCRdb's copy has only in-frame clones and leaves some out. The data show 150,000 to 200,000 clones, roughly nine tenths seen once. The specimen was peripheral blood. The origin of the receptors is a woman aged 55-69 years with COVID-19, enrolled during active disease.

The J gene is TRBJ2-3, the V gene TRBV5-4; 11 bases align to TRBD2. The CDR3 contains 15 residues. V shed 2 bases, J shed 6 bases, and the junction held 5 bases outside the gene matches. CDR1 is SGHNT and CDR2 is YYREEE in the germline V gene (reference sequence). The CDR3 is CASSFRLAGTDTQYF. CDR3 DNA sequence: TGTGCCAGCAGCTTCAGACTAGCGGGAACGGATACGCAGTATTTT.

V and J are TRBV5-4 and TRBJ1-1; D gene unclear. V was cut by 0 bases and J by 5 bases, with 14 bases left in between. The germline V gene has CDR1 SGHNT and CDR2 YYREEE (reference sequence). This CDR3 has 15 residues. CDR3 in amino acids: CASSLAGSGVTEAFF. The CDR3 nucleotides read TGTGCCAGCAGCTTGGCGGGTAGTGGCGTAACTGAAGCTTTCTTT.

Comment on this clone: Its ends do not fully match the called genes, so a read error is possible. The rearrangement uses TRBV5-6 and TRBJ1-1; D is ambiguous. The germline V gene encodes CDR1 SGHDT and CDR2 YYEEEE. The CDR3 contains 14 residues. CDR3 sequence reads: CASSPGDPNPEAFF. For the CDR3, the DNA is TGTGCCAGCAGCCCGGGAGACCCGAACCCTGAAGCTTTCTTT.

V gene TRBV2 combines with J gene TRBJ2-7; 7 bases are shared with TRBD2. The junction had 12 bases not matched to a gene; V was cut back by 4 bases and J by 6 bases. The V gene's germline CDR1 is SNHLY and CDR2 FYNNEI. This CDR3 has 15 residues. This CDR3 is CASSGALDPGGEQYF. DNA for the CDR3: TGTGCCAGCAGTGGGGCTCTAGACCCGGGAGGCGAGCAGTACTTC.

The chain links TRBV3-1 (or the pseudogene TRBV3-2) to TRBJ2-1, with 10 bases aligning to TRBD2. In germline, CDR1 is LGHDT, CDR2 YNNKEL (reference sequence). V shed 7 bases, J shed 7 bases, and the junction held 10 bases outside the gene matches. The CDR3 sequence is 15 residues long. In nucleotides, the CDR3 is TGTGCCAGCACCAACCTAGCGGGAGCCGGAAATGAGCAGTTCTTC. Residues: CASTNLAGAGNEQFF.

In DNA, the CDR3 is TGCGCCAGCAGCCAAGATGCAGGTTTCGGGGTCGACGAGCAGTACTTC. The encoded protein is CASSQDAGFGVDEQYF. The chain uses TRBV4-3 and TRBJ2-7; perhaps TRBD2 as D (5 bases). CDR3 length: 16 residues. CDR1 and CDR2 from the germline V gene are LGHNA and YSLEER. The V gene lost 0 bases and the J gene lost 5 bases, with 17 bases spanning the gap.

The CDR3 here is CASSPSGSYEQYF. The CDR3, as DNA: TGCGCCAGCAGCCCAAGCGGGAGCTACGAGCAGTACTTC. This chain connects TRBV5-1 to TRBJ2-7, with 8 bases fitting TRBD2. J was trimmed by 3 bases and V by 4 bases; bases with no gene match: 3. The CDR3 runs 13 residues. Germline lookup yields CDR1 SGHRS and CDR2 YFSETQ.

This clone was counted between two and nine times. The chain combines TRBV5-1 with TRBJ2-3, with TRBD2 identical over 7 bases. CDR1 is SGHRS and CDR2 is YFSETQ in the germline V gene. Trimming removed 7 bases from V and 1 base from J; junction bases left unmatched: 9. The CDR3 has 15 residues. This CDR3 reads CASERGLAGTDTQYF. CDR3 DNA sequence: TGCGCCAGCGAACGTGGGCTAGCGGGCACAGATACGCAGTATTTT.

V gene TRBV15 combines with J gene TRBJ2-1; 12 bases are a match to TRBD2. The CDR3 covers 15 residues. The V gene end was trimmed by 2 bases and the J gene end by 5 bases; junction bases not matched to a gene: 1. CDR1 and CDR2 from the germline V gene are LNHNV and YYDKDF (reference sequence). The CDR3 DNA is TGTGCCACCAGCAGACGACTAGCGGGGGACAATGAGCAGTTCTTC. It encodes CATSRRLAGDNEQFF.

The J gene is TRBJ2-1, the V gene TRBV28, with 7 bases aligning to TRBD2. The J segment lost 2 bases and the V segment lost 6 bases, leaving 10 bases of the junction unmatched. The CDR3 loop spans 16 amino acids. Germline V gene data show CDR1 as MDHEN and CDR2 as SYDVKM. The DNA of the CDR3 is TGTGCCAGCAGCGAGTTGAGCGGGAAGACCTACAATGAGCAGTTCTTC. Translated, it gives CASSELSGKTYNEQFF.

This clone was counted between two and nine times. The chain recombines TRBV18 with TRBJ2-1, with 8 bases matching TRBD2. The CDR3 extends over 15 amino acids. J lost 8 bases, V lost 1 base, and 7 bases had no gene match. CDR1 and CDR2 from the germline V gene are KGHSH and LQKENI. The CDR3 region is CASSPRSGSRDEQFF. The CDR3 DNA sequence: TGTGCCAGCTCACCACGAAGCGGGAGTAGGGATGAGCAGTTCTTC.

This clone was seen a few times. V is TRBV14 and J is TRBJ1-2, with TRBD1 matching over 8 bases. Per the germline V gene, CDR1 is SGHDN and CDR2 is FVKESK. This CDR3 is built from 14 residues. J lost 5 bases, V lost 4 bases, and 6 bases had no gene match. CDR3 sequence (DNA): TGTGCCAGCAGCCCCTATCGACAGGGGTATGGCTACACCTTC. Translation: CASSPYRQGYGYTF.

This chain joins TRBV5-1 and TRBJ2-7; a weak D match, TRBD1 (6 bases). The V end was cut by 2 bases, the J end by 7 bases, with 16 bases between. Germline V CDR1 and CDR2: SGHRS, YFSETQ. This CDR3 is built from 14 residues. CDR3 residues: CASSFAQGFGEQYF. CDR3 coding DNA: TGCGCCAGCAGCTTCGCACAGGGCTTCGGGGAGCAGTACTTC.

This clone was observed a handful of times. This chain uses TRBV10-3 with TRBJ1-6, with 7 bases that match TRBD1. CDR1 is ENHRY, CDR2 SYGVKD, per germline. The CDR3 contains 17 residues. V lost 1 base, J lost 14 bases, and 17 bases stayed unmatched. CDR3 residues: CAISEYRDSPIIQSLHF. The CDR3 DNA reads as TGTGCCATCAGTGAGTACCGGGACAGTCCTATAATTCAGTCCCTCCACTTT.

The chain has TRBV6-2 or TRBV6-3 and TRBJ1-5; D unclear. V shed 6 bases and J shed 7 bases, with 19 bases lying between them. CDR3 size: 15 residues. Germline assignment: CDR1 MNHEY and CDR2 SVGEGT. The CDR3 DNA reads as TGTGCCAGCAGCAAGGACGGAGGGAGATGGCAGCCCCAGCATTTT. Translated: CASSKDGGRWQPQHF.

This rearrangement joins TRBV2 to TRBJ2-3; D is possibly TRBD1 (6 bases). This CDR3 contains 15 residues. The germline V and J ends were trimmed by 3 bases and 5 bases, with 15 bases remaining between them. The V gene's germline CDR1 is SNHLY and CDR2 FYNNEI. The CDR3 reads CASSDRGRVQDTQYF. The CDR3 bases are TGTGCCAGCAGTGACAGGGGACGGGTACAAGATACGCAGTATTTT.

The rearrangement joins TRBV7-3 to TRBJ1-1; D not resolved. Germline loops: CDR1 SGHTA, CDR2 FQGTGA. The CDR3 covers 14 residues. Trimming left V 1 base short and J 5 bases short, with 11 bases between. The CDR3 coding sequence is TGTGCCAGCAGCTTAAGAGGGAGTGGGACTGAAGCTTTCTTT. As protein: CASSLRGSGTEAFF.

V usage is TRBV7-3 and J usage is TRBJ2-7; 8 nucleotides align to TRBD2. The CDR3 has 14 residues. Germline V gene sequence: CDR1 SGHTA, CDR2 FQGTGA. The V segment lost 5 bases and the J segment 6 bases; nucleotides outside the gene matches: 9. CDR3 coding DNA: TGTGCCAGCAGCCAAGTCGGACTAGCTCGCGAGCAGTACTTC. It yields the protein CASSQVGLAREQYF. The variable domain in full, with the rest retrieved from reference TRBV7-3 and TRBJ2-7, is GAGVSQTPSNKVTEKGKYVELRCDPISGHTALYWYRQSLGQGPEFLIYFQGTGAADDSGLPNDRFFAVRPEGSVSTLKIQRTERGDSAVYLCASSQVGLAREQYFGPGTRLTVT.

This rearrangement joins TRBV29-1 to TRBJ2-1; possibly TRBD1 for D (5 bases). The length of the CDR3 is 10 residues. The germline gives CDR1 SQVTM, CDR2 ANQGSEA. V lost 7 bases and J lost 4, with 5 bases in between. The chain's CDR3 is CSGQYNEQFF. For the CDR3, the DNA is TGCAGCGGACAGTACAATGAGCAGTTCTTC.

The rearrangement joins TRBV30 to TRBJ1-1; D is possibly TRBD1 (5 bases). Germline V lookup: CDR1 GTSNPN, CDR2 SVGIG (reference sequence). The V and J ends lost 0 bases and 3 bases respectively, with 17 bases between them. The CDR3 contains 16 residues. As DNA, the CDR3 is TGTGCCTGGAGTGTACAGGTGCCCGGCCCGGACACTGAAGCTTTCTTT. This gives the protein CAWSVQVPGPDTEAFF.

DNA for the CDR3: TGTGCCAGCAGTTCCATAGCGGGAGGGCCGACCGGGGAGCTGTTTTTT. Encoded protein: CASSSIAGGPTGELFF. The V gene is TRBV27, the J gene TRBJ2-2; 11 bases fit TRBD2. V trimming: 4 bases; J trimming: 5 bases; junction bases outside the gene matches: 6. Per the germline V gene, CDR1 is MNHEY and CDR2 is SMNVEV (reference sequence). The CDR3 loop spans 16 amino acids.